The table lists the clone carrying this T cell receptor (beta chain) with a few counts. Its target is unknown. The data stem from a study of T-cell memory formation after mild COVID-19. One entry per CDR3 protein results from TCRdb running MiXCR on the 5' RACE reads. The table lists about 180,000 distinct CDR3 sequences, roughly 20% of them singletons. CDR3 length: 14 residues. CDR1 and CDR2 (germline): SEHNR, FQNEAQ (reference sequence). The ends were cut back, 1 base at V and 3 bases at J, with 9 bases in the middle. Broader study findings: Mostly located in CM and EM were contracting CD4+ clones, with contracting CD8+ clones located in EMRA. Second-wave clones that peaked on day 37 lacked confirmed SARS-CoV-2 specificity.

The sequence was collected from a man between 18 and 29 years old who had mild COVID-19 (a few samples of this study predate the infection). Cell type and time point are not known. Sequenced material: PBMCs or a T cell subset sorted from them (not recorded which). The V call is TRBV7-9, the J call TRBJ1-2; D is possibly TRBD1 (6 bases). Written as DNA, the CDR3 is TGTGCCAGCAGCTTAGGACAGGACCACTATGGCTACACCTTC. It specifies CASSLGQDHYGYTF.